This T cell receptor beta chain appears in the sequencing data of a study of OX40 agonist ivuxolimab in advanced cancers. In the study overall: The group had a mean age of about 60 years, ranged from about 23 to 79, and was 80% to 90% male. Eligibility rules accepted prior anti-PD-1, anti-PD-L1 or anti-CTLA-4 therapy, and around 43% had some. Partial responses occurred in Three dose-escalation patients, one with hepatocellular carcinoma and two with cutaneous melanoma.

Sequencing was performed with immunoSEQ multiplex PCR; in TCRdb, only in-frame clones are kept and a portion is missing. This sample has over 15,000 clones; approximately 80% occur once, and the top ten carry around 15%. The sampling schedule covered blood at baseline, cycle 4 day 1, and cycle 7 day 1. V was trimmed by 3 bases and J by 1 base, leaving 6 bases between them. CDR1 and CDR2 from the germline V gene are SQVTM and ANQGSEA. This CDR3 has 12 amino acids. The TCR comes from an adult with an advanced solid tumor such as melanoma, head and neck, liver or kidney cancer. Specimen: CD4+ or CD8+ T cells sorted from blood, collected in a trial of the OX40 agonist ivuxolimab. V is TRBV29-1 and J is TRBJ1-1; D is unclear. CDR3 sequence: CSVERQNTEAFF. The CDR3 coding sequence is TGCAGCGTTGAGAGGCAGAACACTGAAGCTTTCTTT.